What follows is one TCR beta chain and its context. Its antigen is not identified. The data were obtained in a study of T cell repertoires in cytomegalovirus infection. TCRdb re-analysed the reads in MiXCR, keeping a single row per CDR3 protein. The sample contains around 340,000 distinct CDR3 sequences, just under 30% of which appear only once. Per the germline V gene, CDR1 is SGHVS and CDR2 is FNYEAQ. The ends lost 2 bases at V and 6 bases at J; junction bases unmatched: 15. This CDR3 is built from 18 residues. The V gene is TRBV7-6, the J gene TRBJ1-2; 10 nucleotides align to TRBD1. The specimen comprised cultured PBMCs, sampled from culture after CMV antigen stimulation. This receptor was obtained from a human donor in good health (CMV status not recorded). Some clones in this sample may be carry-over from other donors' samples. As DNA, the CDR3 is TGTGCCAGCAGCTTAACCTTCCGACAGGGGGCAGTTGGGGATGGCTACACCTTC. It is translated as CASSLTFRQGAVGDGYTF.